Each of the 21 T cell receptor beta chains below was sequenced from the same sample in a study of blood T cells in healthy people across ages. PCR was performed a second time for about 7 to 12 cycles using a sample-barcoded 5' primer and a J-beta primer mix. Via MiXCR, TCRdb re-called the 5' RACE reads, giving one row per CDR3 protein. The data show about 900,000 distinct CDR3 sequences, approximately 67% seen once. Sequenced material: blood. The receptor source for this set is a man aged 30 to 39 in good health.

This clonotype was seen a single time. The CDR3 is CASSPLTGLNEKLFF. As DNA, the CDR3 is TGTGCCAGCAGTCCCCTGACAGGGCTTAATGAAAAACTGTTTTTT. The chain has TRBV12-3 or TRBV12-4 and TRBJ1-4; 7 bases match TRBD1. Trimming at V came to 5 bases and at J to 4 bases, leaving 7 bases not matched to a gene. This CDR3 contains 15 residues.

The chain couples TRBV13 to TRBJ2-4; D may be TRBD1 (6 bases). Gene TRBJ2-7 matches the end of the DNA better, so the J call may be wrong. This CDR3 has 15 amino acids. Germline assignment: CDR1 PRHDT and CDR2 FYEKMQ (reference sequence). CDR3 coding DNA: TGTGCCAGCAGCTTAGCCGGGACACTAGAGTACGAGCAGTACTTC. Encoded protein: CASSLAGTLEYEQYF.

The chain links TRBV4-2 to TRBJ2-7; D is perhaps TRBD2 (6 bases). The end of the DNA is better explained by TRBJ2-5, so the J call may be wrong. The CDR3 runs to 15 residues. Germline V gene lookup returns CDR1 LGHNA and CDR2 YNFKEQ. In nucleotides, the CDR3 is TGTGCCAGCAGCCTACGGGACTCCCGGGAGGAGACCCAGTACTTC. Translated, it gives CASSLRDSREETQYF.

The gene calls are TRBV6-5 and TRBJ2-5; D not certain. The CDR3 has 18 residues. Germline values: CDR1 MNHEY, CDR2 SVGAGI. The V and J ends lost 0 bases and 5 bases respectively, with 22 bases between them. This CDR3 is CASSYSILTGRKGETQYF. CDR3 nucleotides: TGTGCCAGCAGTTACTCGATACTGACGGGCCGGAAAGGGGAGACCCAGTACTTC.

This clonotype appeared a few times. The rearrangement links TRBV7-2 to TRBJ2-1; TRBD1 is a possible D gene (6 bases). Trimming shortened V by 5 bases and J by 2 bases, and 13 bases separated the two germline ends. Germline V lookup: CDR1 SGHTA, CDR2 FQGNSA. This CDR3 region has 15 residues. CDR3 DNA sequence: TGTGCCAGCAGCCCGCAGGGGTCCGCCTACAATGAGCAGTTCTTC. Protein sequence: CASSPQGSAYNEQFF.

The chain is built from TRBV20-1 and TRBJ1-1; TRBD1 matches at 10 bases. This CDR3 contains 15 residues. Germline V gene lookup returns CDR1 DFQATT and CDR2 SNEGSKA (reference sequence). CDR3 sequence reads: CSAPSPGTGDTEAFF. The CDR3 nucleotides are TGCAGCGCCCCATCACCGGGGACAGGGGACACTGAAGCTTTCTTT.

The J gene is TRBJ2-1, the V gene TRBV5-1; TRBD1 aligns across 7 bases. V lost 6 bases and J lost 2; bases outside the gene matches: 8. The CDR3 runs to 15 residues. Germline CDR1 reads SGHRS; CDR2 reads YFSETQ. Here the CDR3 reads CASTPTTGTYNEQFF. Written as DNA, the CDR3 is TGCGCCAGCACCCCTACGACAGGGACCTACAATGAGCAGTTCTTC. Looking up the rest from reference TRBV5-1 and TRBJ2-1 gives the full variable domain: KAGVTQTPRYLIKTRGQQVTLSCSPISGHRSVSWYQQTPGQGLQFLFEYFSETQRNKGNFPGRFSGRQFSNSRSEMNVSTLELGDSALYLCASTPTTGTYNEQFFGPGTRLTVL.

In its sample, this clonotype was seen a few times. The chain couples TRBV7-2 to TRBJ2-1; tentatively, D is TRBD1 or TRBD2 (5 bases each). Trimming removed 1 base from V and 3 bases from J, with 10 bases in between. The CDR3 consists of 15 residues. Germline CDR1 and CDR2: SGHTA and FQGNSA. This CDR3 reads CASSLGGSLYNEQFF. In DNA, the CDR3 is TGTGCCAGCAGCTTAGGGGGGTCCCTCTACAATGAGCAGTTCTTC.

For this clonotype: One base away lies a much larger clone, so this may be a sequencing read error. V usage is TRBV7-3 and J usage is TRBJ2-1; unclear D gene. CDR3 length: 14 amino acids. The germline V gene encodes CDR1 SGHTA and CDR2 FQGTGA. V was clipped by 0 bases and J by 6 bases, with 9 bases between them. CDR3 amino acids: CASSLTPASNEQFF. The CDR3 DNA sequence: TGTGCCAGCAGCTTAACGCCGGCCAGCAATGAGCAGTTCTTC.

Only a few counts were recorded for this clonotype. V usage is TRBV4-3 and J usage is TRBJ2-3, with D possibly being TRBD2 (5 bases). V lost 1 base to trimming and J lost 0 bases, with 8 bases between them. CDR1 and CDR2 (germline): LGHNA, YSLEER. The CDR3 is 15 amino acids. DNA for the CDR3: TGCGCCAGCAGCCAAGGGACGGGGAGCACAGATACGCAGTATTTT. It is translated as CASSQGTGSTDTQYF.

This clonotype was observed a few times. V usage is TRBV20-1 and J usage is TRBJ2-6; D gene unclear. Germline CDR1 DFQATT, CDR2 SNEGSKA (reference sequence). The CDR3 loop spans 15 amino acids. V was cut by 5 bases and J by 4 bases, with 15 bases left in between. The CDR3 loop reads CSAELWAVGANVLTF. The CDR3 DNA reads as TGCAGTGCTGAACTCTGGGCAGTGGGGGCCAACGTCCTGACTTTC.

The CDR3 here is CASSRTSIEQFF. DNA of the CDR3: TGTGCCAGCAGTAGGACTAGCATAGAGCAGTTCTTC. The chain carries TRBV12-3 or TRBV12-4 and TRBJ2-1; 8 nucleotides agree with TRBD2. The CDR3 consists of 12 residues. V lost 5 bases and J lost 10; bases outside the gene matches: 4.

CDR3 nucleotides: TGTGCCAGCAGCTTAATCAGGACTAGCGGGGGTTCCCTCAATGAGCAGTTCTTC. Translated, it gives CASSLIRTSGGSLNEQFF. The J gene is TRBJ2-1, the V gene TRBV11-2; 13 nucleotides agree with TRBD2. This CDR3 is 18 amino acids long. The V gene's germline CDR1 is SGHAT and CDR2 FQNNGV. The junction had 10 bases not matched to a gene; V was cut back by 2 bases and J by 6 bases.

The V and J genes are TRBV7-9 and TRBJ2-1; D may correspond to TRBD1 or TRBD2 (5 bases each). Trimming left V 1 base short and J 8 bases short, with 12 bases between. This CDR3 has 14 residues. Germline V lookup: CDR1 SEHNR, CDR2 FQNEAQ (reference sequence). CDR3 sequence (DNA): TGTGCCAGCAGCTTAGACTCGGGGCTGGATGAGCAGTTCTTC. Protein product: CASSLDSGLDEQFF.

The chain employs TRBV6-6 and TRBJ1-6; D is ambiguous. V dropped 7 bases and J dropped 7 bases, with 11 bases sitting between them. Germline CDR1 is MNHNY and CDR2 is SVGAGI (reference sequence). This CDR3 is built from 13 residues. The CDR3 sequence: CASNGGFNSPLHF. The CDR3 DNA is TGTGCCAGCAACGGAGGGTTCAATTCACCCCTCCACTTT.

This clonotype was seen only a few times. The gene calls are TRBV20-1 and TRBJ2-5; 12 bases are a match to TRBD2. Germline loops: CDR1 DFQATT, CDR2 SNEGSKA (reference sequence). The CDR3 is made up of 14 amino acids. The V and J ends lost 5 bases and 5 bases, in that order; junction bases with no gene match: 6. The CDR3: CSASLAGGHETQYF. CDR3 DNA sequence: TGCAGTGCTTCCCTAGCGGGGGGGCACGAGACCCAGTACTTC.

Notes on this clonotype: A much larger clone differs by one base, so this may be a read error. The rearrangement uses TRBV15 and TRBJ2-4, with D unclear. Germline assignment: CDR1 LNHNV and CDR2 YYDKDF (reference sequence). The CDR3 spans 15 residues. Trimming removed 0 bases at V and 8 bases at J, with 14 bases between. The CDR3: CATSREPAVFDIQYF. CDR3 DNA sequence: TGTGCCACCAGCAGAGAGCCCGCAGTATTCGACATTCAGTACTTC. Drawing the rest from reference TRBV15 and TRBJ2-4, the complete variable domain is DAMVIQNPRYQVTQFGKPVTLSCSQTLNHNVMYWYQQKSSQAPKLLFHYYDKDFNNEADTPDNFQSRRPNTSFCFLDIRSPGLGDTAMYLCATSREPAVFDIQYFGAGTRLSVL.

Written as DNA, the CDR3 is TGTGCCAGCAGCCCCGGGGCGTCAGGAGAGGAAAAACTGTTTTTT. This sequence encodes CASSPGASGEEKLFF. The chain joins TRBV3-1 to TRBJ1-4; the D gene is possibly TRBD1 (5 bases). V dropped 4 bases and J dropped 8 bases, with 17 bases sitting between them. The CDR3 consists of 15 residues. In germline, CDR1 is LGHDT, CDR2 YNNKEL (reference sequence).

This clonotype was detected only once. The V gene is TRBV20-1, the J gene TRBJ2-1, with a tentative D call TRBD1 (5 bases). In germline, CDR1 is DFQATT, CDR2 SNEGSKA (reference sequence). There are 16 residues in the CDR3. The V end was cut by 5 bases, the J end by 1 base, with 18 bases between. In DNA form, the CDR3 reads TGCAGTGCTCGCCGCGACAGCCAGACTTCCTACAATGAGCAGTTCTTC. This codes for CSARRDSQTSYNEQFF.

This clonotype appeared once. The chain employs TRBV20-1 and TRBJ2-1, with 8 nucleotides matching TRBD2. CDR1 DFQATT and CDR2 SNEGSKA come from the germline V gene (reference sequence). J was trimmed by 5 bases and V by 3 bases; bases with no gene match: 6. CDR3 length: 14 residues. CDR3 amino acids: CSASSLAGHNEQFF. The CDR3, as DNA: TGCAGTGCTAGTAGCCTAGCGGGCCACAATGAGCAGTTCTTC.

V is TRBV2 and J is TRBJ2-5; 11 nucleotides align to TRBD2. This CDR3 spans 15 amino acids. Germline V gene sequence: CDR1 SNHLY, CDR2 FYNNEI. Trimming removed 3 bases from V and 5 bases from J; junction bases left unmatched: 5. In nucleotides, the CDR3 is TGTGCCAGCAGTGATGTTACTAGCGGGAGCGAGACCCAGTACTTC. Its translation is CASSDVTSGSETQYF.